This T cell receptor (beta chain) was identified during a study of OX40 agonist ivuxolimab in advanced cancers. Study in general: While on treatment, patients had intravenous ivuxolimab at 0.01 to 10 mg/kg every 2 weeks. Study-wide findings and caveats: With doses of 0.1 to 3.0 mg/kg, CD4+ and CD8+ blood T cells had undergone clonal expansion by week 6.

Systemic immunosuppression or autoimmune disease history was grounds to exclude patients. CDR1 and CDR2 (germline): GTSNPN, SVGIG (reference sequence). Trimming stripped 8 bases from V and 2 bases from J, with 16 bases between. The CDR3 loop spans 13 amino acids. The protocol was immunoSEQ multiplex PCR, while the TCRdb copy is restricted to in-frame clones and leaves out a portion. Here the sample spans around 60,000 clones, around 90% being singletons. As regards this clone: What it recognizes is unknown.

V usage is TRBV30 and J usage is TRBJ2-7; TRBD1 or TRBD2 may be the D gene (5 bases each). Specimen: CD4+ or CD8+ T cells sorted from blood, collected in a trial of the OX40 agonist ivuxolimab. This receptor was taken from an adult with an advanced solid tumor such as melanoma, head and neck, liver or kidney cancer. CDR3 amino acids: CARRDLRAYEQYF. Here the CDR3 DNA reads TGTGCCAGACGGGACCTTAGGGCCTACGAGCAGTACTTC.